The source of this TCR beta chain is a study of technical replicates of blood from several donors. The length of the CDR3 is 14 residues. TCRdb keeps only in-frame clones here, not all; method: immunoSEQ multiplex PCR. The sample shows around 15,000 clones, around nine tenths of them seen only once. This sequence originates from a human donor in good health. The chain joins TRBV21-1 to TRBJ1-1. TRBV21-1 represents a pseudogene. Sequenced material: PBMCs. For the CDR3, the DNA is TGTGCCAGCAGCAACTCCTCCGGAGCATTTGAAGCTTTCTTT. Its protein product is CASSNSSGAFEAFF.